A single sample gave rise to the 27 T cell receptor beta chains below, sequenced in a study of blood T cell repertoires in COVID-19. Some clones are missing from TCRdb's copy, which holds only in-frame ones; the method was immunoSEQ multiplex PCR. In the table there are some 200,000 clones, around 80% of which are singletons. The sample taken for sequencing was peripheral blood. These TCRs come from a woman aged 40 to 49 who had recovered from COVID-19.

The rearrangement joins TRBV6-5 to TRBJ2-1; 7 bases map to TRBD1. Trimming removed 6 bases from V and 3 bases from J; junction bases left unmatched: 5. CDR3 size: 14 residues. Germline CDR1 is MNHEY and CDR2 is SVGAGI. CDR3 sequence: CASRMTGNYNEQFF. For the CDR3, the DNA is TGTGCCAGCAGAATGACAGGGAACTACAATGAGCAGTTCTTC.

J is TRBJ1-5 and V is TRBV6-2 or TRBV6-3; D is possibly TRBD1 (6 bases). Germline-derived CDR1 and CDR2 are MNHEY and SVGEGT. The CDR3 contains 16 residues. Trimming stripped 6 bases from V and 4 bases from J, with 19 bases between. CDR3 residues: CASSPTPGHLNQPQHF. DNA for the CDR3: TGTGCCAGCAGCCCAACACCGGGACACCTTAATCAGCCCCAGCATTTT.

CDR3: CATTPGLVVDTQYF. DNA for the CDR3: TGTGCCACCACCCCGGGACTAGTTGTGGATACGCAGTATTTT. The rearrangement uses TRBV7-2 and TRBJ2-3, with TRBD2 matching 8 bases. The junction had 12 bases not matched to a gene; V was cut back by 10 bases and J by 6 bases. The CDR3 has 14 residues. Germline V gene lookup returns CDR1 SGHTA and CDR2 FQGNSA. The complete variable domain, with remaining parts taken from reference TRBV7-2 and TRBJ2-3, reads GAGVSQSPSNKVTEKGKDVELRCDPISGHTALYWYRQSLGQGLEFLIYFQGNSAPDKSGLPSDRFSAERTGGSVSTLTIQRTQQEDSAVYLCATTPGLVVDTQYFGPGTRLTVL.

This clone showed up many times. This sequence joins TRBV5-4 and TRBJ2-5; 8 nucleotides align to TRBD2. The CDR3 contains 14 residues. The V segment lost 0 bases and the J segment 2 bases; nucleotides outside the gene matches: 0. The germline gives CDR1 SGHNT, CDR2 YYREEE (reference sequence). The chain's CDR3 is CASSLGGGQETQYF. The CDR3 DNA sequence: TGTGCCAGCAGCTTGGGCGGGGGGCAAGAGACCCAGTACTTC.

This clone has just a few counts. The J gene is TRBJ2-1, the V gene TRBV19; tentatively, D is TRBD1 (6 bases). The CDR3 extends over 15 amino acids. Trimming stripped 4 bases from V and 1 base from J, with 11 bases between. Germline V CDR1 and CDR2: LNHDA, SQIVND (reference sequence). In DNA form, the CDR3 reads TGTGCCAGTAGTAGGGGGACAAATTCCTACAATGAGCAGTTCTTC. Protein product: CASSRGTNSYNEQFF.

The CDR3 DNA sequence: TGTGCCAGCCGATCTGAAGCCGGGACAGGGGCCAACGTCCTGACTTTC. Translating it yields CASRSEAGTGANVLTF. The chain uses TRBV27 and TRBJ2-6; D is possibly TRBD1 (6 bases). The CDR3 is 16 amino acids. V lost 8 bases, J lost 4 bases, and 18 bases lay in between. Germline V CDR1 and CDR2: MNHEY, SMNVEV (reference sequence).

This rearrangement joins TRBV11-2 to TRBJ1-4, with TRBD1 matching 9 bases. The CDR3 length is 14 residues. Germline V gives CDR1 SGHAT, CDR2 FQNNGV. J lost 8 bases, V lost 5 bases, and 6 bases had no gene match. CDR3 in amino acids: CASSRDRVGEKLFF. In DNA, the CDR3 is TGTGCCAGCAGCCGGGACAGGGTGGGGGAAAAACTGTTTTTT.

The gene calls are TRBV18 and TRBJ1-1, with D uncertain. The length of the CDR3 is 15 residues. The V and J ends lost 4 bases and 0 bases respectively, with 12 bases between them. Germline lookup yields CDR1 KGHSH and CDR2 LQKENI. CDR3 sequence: CASSLHSNLNTEAFF. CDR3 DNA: TGTGCCAGCTCACTACACAGTAACCTGAACACTGAAGCTTTCTTT.

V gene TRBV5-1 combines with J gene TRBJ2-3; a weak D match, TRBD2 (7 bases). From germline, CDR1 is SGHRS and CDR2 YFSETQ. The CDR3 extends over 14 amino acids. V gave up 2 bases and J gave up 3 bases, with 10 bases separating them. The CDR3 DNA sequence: TGCGCCAGCAGCTTAGGGGGGGAGACAGATACGCAGTATTTT. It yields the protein CASSLGGETDTQYF. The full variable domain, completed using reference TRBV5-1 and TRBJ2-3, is KAGVTQTPRYLIKTRGQQVTLSCSPISGHRSVSWYQQTPGQGLQFLFEYFSETQRNKGNFPGRFSGRQFSNSRSEMNVSTLELGDSALYLCASSLGGETDTQYFGPGTRLTVL.

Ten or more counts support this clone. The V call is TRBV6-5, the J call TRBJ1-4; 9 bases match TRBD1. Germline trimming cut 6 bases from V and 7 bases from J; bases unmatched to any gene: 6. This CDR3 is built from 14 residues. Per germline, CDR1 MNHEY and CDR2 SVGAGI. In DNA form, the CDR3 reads TGTGCCAGCAGCGATGGACAGGGGAGTGAAAAACTGTTTTTT. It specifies CASSDGQGSEKLFF.

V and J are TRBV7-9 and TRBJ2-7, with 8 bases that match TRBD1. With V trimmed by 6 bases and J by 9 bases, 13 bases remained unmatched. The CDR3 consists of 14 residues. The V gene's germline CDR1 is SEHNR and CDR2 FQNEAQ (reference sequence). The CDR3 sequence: CASSSTGALGAQYF. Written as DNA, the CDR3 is TGTGCCAGCAGTTCGACAGGGGCACTCGGGGCGCAGTACTTC.

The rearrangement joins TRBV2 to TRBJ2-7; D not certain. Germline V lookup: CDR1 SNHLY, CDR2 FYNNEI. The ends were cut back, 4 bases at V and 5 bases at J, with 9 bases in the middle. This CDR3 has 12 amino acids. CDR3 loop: CASSVISDEQYF. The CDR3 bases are TGTGCCAGCAGTGTGATCTCGGACGAGCAGTACTTC.

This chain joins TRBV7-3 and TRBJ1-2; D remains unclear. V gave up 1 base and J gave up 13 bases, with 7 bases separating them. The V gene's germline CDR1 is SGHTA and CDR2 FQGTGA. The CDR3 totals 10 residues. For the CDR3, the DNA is TGTGCCAGCAGCTTAATTACAAGCACCTTC. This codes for CASSLITSTF. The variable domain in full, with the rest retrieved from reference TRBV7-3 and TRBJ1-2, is GAGVSQTPSNKVTEKGKYVELRCDPISGHTALYWYRQSLGQGPEFLIYFQGTGAADDSGLPNDRFFAVRPEGSVSTLKIQRTERGDSAVYLCASSLITSTFGSGTRLTVV.

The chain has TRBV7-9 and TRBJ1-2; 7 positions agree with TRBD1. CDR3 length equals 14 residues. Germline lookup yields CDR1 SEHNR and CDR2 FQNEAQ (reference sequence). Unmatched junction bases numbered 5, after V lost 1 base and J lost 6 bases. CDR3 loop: CASSLGQGGNGYTF. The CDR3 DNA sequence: TGTGCCAGCAGCTTAGGACAGGGAGGTAATGGCTACACCTTC.

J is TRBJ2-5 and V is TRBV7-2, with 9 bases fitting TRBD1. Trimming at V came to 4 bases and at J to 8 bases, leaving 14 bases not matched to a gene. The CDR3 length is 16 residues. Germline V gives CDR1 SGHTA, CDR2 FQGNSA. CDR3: CASSSQPNPGQGTQYF. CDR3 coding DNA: TGTGCCAGCAGCTCTCAACCTAATCCGGGACAGGGAACCCAGTACTTC.

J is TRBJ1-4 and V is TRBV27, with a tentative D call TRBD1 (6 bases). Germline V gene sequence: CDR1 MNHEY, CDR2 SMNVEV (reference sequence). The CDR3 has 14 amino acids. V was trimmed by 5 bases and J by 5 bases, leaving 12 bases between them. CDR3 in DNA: TGTGCCAGCAGTCCCCTAGACAGGAATGAAAAACTGTTTTTT. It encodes CASSPLDRNEKLFF.

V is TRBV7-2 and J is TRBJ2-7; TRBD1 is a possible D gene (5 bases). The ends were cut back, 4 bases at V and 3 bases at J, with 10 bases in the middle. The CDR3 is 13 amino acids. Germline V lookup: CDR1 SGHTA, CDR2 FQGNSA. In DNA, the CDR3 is TGTGCCAGCAGCTACCACCAGGGCTACGAGCAGTACTTC. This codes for CASSYHQGYEQYF.

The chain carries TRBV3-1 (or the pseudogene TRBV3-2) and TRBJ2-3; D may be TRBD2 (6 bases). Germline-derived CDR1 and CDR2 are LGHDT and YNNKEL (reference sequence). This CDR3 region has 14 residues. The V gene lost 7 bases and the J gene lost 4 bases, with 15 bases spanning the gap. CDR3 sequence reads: CASNRRGLADTQYF. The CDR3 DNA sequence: TGTGCCAGCAACCGGAGGGGACTGGCAGATACGCAGTATTTT.

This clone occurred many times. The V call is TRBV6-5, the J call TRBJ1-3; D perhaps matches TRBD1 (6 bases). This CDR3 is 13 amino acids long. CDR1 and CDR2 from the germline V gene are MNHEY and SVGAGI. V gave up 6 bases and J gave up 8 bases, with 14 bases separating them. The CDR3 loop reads CASSSRGGHTIYF. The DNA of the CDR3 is TGTGCCAGCAGCTCCCGCGGGGGGCACACCATATATTTT.

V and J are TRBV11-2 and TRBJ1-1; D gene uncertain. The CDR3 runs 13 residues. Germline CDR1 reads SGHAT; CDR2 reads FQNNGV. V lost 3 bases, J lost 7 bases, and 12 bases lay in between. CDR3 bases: TGTGCCAGCAGCTTGGCTAGTTATTTTGAAGCTTTCTTT. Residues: CASSLASYFEAFF. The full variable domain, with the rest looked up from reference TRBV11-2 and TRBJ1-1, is EAGVAQSPRYKIIEKRQSVAFWCNPISGHATLYWYQQILGQGPKLLIQFQNNGVVDDSQLPKDRFSAERLKGVDSTLKIQPAKLEDSAVYLCASSLASYFEAFFGQGTRLTVV.

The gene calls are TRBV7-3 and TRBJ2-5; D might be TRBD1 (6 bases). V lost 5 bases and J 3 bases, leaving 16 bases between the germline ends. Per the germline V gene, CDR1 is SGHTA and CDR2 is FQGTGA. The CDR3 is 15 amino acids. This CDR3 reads CASSRLGQQKETQYF. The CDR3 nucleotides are TGTGCCAGCAGCAGACTCGGACAGCAAAAAGAGACCCAGTACTTC.

CDR3 sequence (DNA): TGTGCCAGTATGAAGATACAGGGGACCCCCGGGGAGCTGTTTTTT. Amino acid sequence: CASMKIQGTPGELFF. The gene calls are TRBV19 and TRBJ2-2; 7 bases are a match to TRBD1. The V and J ends lost 7 bases and 6 bases, in that order; junction bases with no gene match: 11. The V gene's germline CDR1 is LNHDA and CDR2 SQIVND (reference sequence). The CDR3 is made up of 15 amino acids. Full variable domain (missing parts from reference TRBV19 and TRBJ2-2): DGGITQSPKYLFRKEGQNVTLSCEQNLNHDAMYWYRQDPGQGLRLIYYSQIVNDFQKGDIAEGYSVSREKKESFPLTVTSAQKNPTAFYLCASMKIQGTPGELFFGEGSRLTVL.

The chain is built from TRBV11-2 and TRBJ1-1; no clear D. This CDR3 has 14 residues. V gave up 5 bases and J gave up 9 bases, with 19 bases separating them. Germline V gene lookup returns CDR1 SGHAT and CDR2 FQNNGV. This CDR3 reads CASSPPELRQKAFF. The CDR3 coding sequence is TGTGCCAGCAGCCCCCCCGAACTACGCCAGAAAGCTTTCTTT.

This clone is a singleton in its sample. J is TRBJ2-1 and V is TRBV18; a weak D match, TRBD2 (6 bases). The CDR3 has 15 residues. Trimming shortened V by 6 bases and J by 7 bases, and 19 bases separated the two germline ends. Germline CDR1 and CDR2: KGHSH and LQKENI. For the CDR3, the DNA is TGTGCCAGCTCTCGAAATAGCGGAGGGGCTAATGAGCAGTTCTTC. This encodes CASSRNSGGANEQFF.

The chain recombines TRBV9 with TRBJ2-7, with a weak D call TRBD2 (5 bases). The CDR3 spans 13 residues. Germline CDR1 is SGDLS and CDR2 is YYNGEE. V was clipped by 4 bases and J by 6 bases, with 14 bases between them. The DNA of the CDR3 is TGTGCCAGCAGCCCCTCGGGGTCCGTCGAGCAGTACTTC. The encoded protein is CASSPSGSVEQYF.

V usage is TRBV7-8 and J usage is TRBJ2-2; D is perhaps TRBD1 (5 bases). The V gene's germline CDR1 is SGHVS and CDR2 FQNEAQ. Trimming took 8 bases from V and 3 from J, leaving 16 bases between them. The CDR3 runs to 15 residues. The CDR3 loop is CASSRASRDTGELFF. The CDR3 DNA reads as TGTGCCAGCTCCAGGGCGTCTCGGGACACCGGGGAGCTGTTTTTT. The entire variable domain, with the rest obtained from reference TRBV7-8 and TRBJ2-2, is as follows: GAGVSQSPRYKVAKRGQDVALRCDPISGHVSLFWYQQALGQGPEFLTYFQNEAQLDKSGLPSDRFFAERPEGSVSTLKIQRTQQEDSAVYLCASSRASRDTGELFFGEGSRLTVL.

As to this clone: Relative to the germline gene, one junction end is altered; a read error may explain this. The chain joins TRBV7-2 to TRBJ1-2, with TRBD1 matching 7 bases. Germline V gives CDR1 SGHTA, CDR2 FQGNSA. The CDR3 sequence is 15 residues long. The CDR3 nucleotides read TGTGCCAGCAGCTTAGCGCGGGAGGGACACAGGGGCCAATCCTTC. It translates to CASSLAREGHRGQSF.